The sequence of this T cell receptor (beta chain) was determined in a study of blood T cell repertoires in COVID-19. On the study more broadly: The samples span acute and convalescent COVID-19 from the United States, Italy and Spain. In each case, the material was cDNA or gDNA derived from T cells, B-cell-depleted T cells, or PBMCs.

In the study's own analysis: The authors estimated nucleated cell counts from reference gene primer amplification. Here immunoSEQ multiplex PCR was the method, and the copy in TCRdb shows in-frame clones only, minus some. That table furnishes V, J and clone size, whereas the DNA furnished D and trimming. The data show under 300,000 clones, with around 82% seen just once and 4.5% to 6% held by the top ten. CDR1 and CDR2 (germline): LGHDT, YNNKEL (reference sequence). This CDR3 contains 16 residues. Trimming took 0 bases from V and 3 from J; bases not matched to a gene: 5. The material sequenced was peripheral blood. This sequence originates from an elderly woman with active or convalescent COVID-19. This chain links TRBV3-1 (or the pseudogene TRBV3-2) with TRBJ2-7; 10 nucleotides agree with TRBD2. The DNA for the CDR3 is TGTGCCAGCAGCCAAGACACTAGCGGGATGATCTACGAGCAGTACTTC. It is translated as CASSQDTSGMIYEQYF.